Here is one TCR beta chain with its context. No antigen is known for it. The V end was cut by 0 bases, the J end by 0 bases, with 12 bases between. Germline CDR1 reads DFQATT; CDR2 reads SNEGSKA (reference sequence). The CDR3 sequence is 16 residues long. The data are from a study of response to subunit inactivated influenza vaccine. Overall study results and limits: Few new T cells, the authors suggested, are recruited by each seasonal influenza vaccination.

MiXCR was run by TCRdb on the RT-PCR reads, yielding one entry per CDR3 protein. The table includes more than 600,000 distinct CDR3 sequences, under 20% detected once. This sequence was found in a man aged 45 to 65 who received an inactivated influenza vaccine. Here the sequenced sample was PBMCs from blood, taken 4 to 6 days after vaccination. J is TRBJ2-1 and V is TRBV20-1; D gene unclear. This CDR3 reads CSARDTRQSSYNEQFF. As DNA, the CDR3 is TGCAGTGCTAGAGATACCCGCCAGAGCTCCTACAATGAGCAGTTCTTC.